The T cell receptor beta chain under discussion was sequenced for a study of CD8 T cells in Susac syndrome. Regarding the study as a whole: Clonal CD8+ expansion in Susac was highest in TEMRA cells and active patients.

With regard to this clonotype: What it binds is unknown.

Trimming removed 5 bases at V and 3 bases at J, with 20 bases between. CDR1 is LGHNA and CDR2 is YNFKEQ in the germline V gene. The CDR3 spans 16 residues. Negative isolation yielded CD8+ and CD4+ T cells; FACS enriched TEMRA cells. A quantity of roughly 0.5 to 1 ug RNA underwent reverse transcription using random hexamers. Using its own MiXCR run on the immunoSEQ multiplex PCR reads, TCRdb lists one record per CDR3 protein. The sample has 100,000 to 150,000 distinct CDR3 sequences; more than 90% are singletons. The receptor's source is a human donor with Susac syndrome. The V and J genes are TRBV4-2 and TRBJ2-7, with D perhaps matching TRBD1 or TRBD2 (6 bases each). Input material: CD8+ T cells from PBMCs. Here the CDR3 reads CASSTRSGGDNYEQYF. The CDR3 DNA reads TGTGCCAGCAGCACCCGGAGCGGCGGGGACAACTACGAGCAGTACTTC.